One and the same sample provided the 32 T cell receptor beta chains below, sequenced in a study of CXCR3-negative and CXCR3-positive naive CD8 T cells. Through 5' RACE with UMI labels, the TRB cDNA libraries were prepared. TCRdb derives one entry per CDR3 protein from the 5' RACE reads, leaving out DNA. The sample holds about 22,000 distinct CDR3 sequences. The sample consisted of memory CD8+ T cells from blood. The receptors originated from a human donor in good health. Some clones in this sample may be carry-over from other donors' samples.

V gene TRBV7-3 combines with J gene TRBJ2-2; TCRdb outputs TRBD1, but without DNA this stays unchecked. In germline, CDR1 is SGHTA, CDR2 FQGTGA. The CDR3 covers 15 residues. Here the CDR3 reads CASSLAGGPPGELFF.

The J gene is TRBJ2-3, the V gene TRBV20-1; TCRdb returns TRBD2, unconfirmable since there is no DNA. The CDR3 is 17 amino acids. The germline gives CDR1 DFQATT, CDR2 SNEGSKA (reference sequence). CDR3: CSARVGLAGEYTDTQYF.

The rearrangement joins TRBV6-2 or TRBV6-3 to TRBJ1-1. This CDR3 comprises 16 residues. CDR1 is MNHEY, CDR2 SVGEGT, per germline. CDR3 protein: CASSHWFEDGNTEAFF.

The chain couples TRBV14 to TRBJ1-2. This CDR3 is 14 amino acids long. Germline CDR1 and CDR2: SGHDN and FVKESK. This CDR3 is CASSPVQGPYGYTF.

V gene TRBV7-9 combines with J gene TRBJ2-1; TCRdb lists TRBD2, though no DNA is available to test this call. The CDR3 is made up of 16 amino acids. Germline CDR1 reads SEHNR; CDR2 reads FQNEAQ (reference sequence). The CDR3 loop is CASSPGTSASYNEQFF.

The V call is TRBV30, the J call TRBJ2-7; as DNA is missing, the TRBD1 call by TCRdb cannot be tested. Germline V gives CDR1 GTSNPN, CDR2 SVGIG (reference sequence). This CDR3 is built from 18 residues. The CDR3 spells CAGGGQGDRPFYSYEQYF.

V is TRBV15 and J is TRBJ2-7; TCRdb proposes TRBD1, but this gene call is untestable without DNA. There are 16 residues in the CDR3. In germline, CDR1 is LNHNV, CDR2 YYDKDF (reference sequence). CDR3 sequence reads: CATSRGTGVYNYEQYF.

Here the CDR3 reads CASGLVERLYLPKETQYF. This chain joins TRBV12-5 and TRBJ2-5. The CDR3 contains 18 residues. The germline CDR1 and CDR2 sequences are LGHNT and FRNRAP.

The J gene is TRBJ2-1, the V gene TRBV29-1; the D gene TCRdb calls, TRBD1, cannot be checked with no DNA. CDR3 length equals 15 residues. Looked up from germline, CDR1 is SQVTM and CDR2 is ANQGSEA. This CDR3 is CSVDPGQGYYNEQFF.

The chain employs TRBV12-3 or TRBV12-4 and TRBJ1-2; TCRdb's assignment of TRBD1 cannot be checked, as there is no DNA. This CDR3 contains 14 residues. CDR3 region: CASSFAGGNDGYTF.

The CDR3 sequence: CASSYSTGVANLYGSSYNEQFF. The chain joins TRBV6-2 or TRBV6-3 to TRBJ2-1; TCRdb's D gene call, TRBD1, goes unchecked for lack of DNA. This CDR3 is built from 22 residues. Germline assignment: CDR1 MNHEY and CDR2 SVGEGT.

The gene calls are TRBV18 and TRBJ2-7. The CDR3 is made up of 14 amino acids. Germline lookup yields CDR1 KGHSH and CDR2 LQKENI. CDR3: CASSLSGSSYEQYF. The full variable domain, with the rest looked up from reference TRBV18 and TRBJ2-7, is NAGVMQNPRHLVRRRGQEARLRCSPMKGHSHVYWYRQLPEEGLKFMVYLQKENIIDESGMPKERFSAEFPKEGPSILRIQQVVRGDSAAYFCASSLSGSSYEQYFGPGTRLTVT.

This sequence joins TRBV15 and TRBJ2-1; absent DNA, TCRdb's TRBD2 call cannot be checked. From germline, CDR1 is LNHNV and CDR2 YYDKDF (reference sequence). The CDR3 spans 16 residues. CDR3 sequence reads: CATGLAGLGSYNEQFF. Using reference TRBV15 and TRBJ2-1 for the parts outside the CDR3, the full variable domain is DAMVIQNPRYQVTQFGKPVTLSCSQTLNHNVMYWYQQKSSQAPKLLFHYYDKDFNNEADTPDNFQSRRPNTSFCFLDIRSPGLGDTAMYLCATGLAGLGSYNEQFFGPGTRLTVL.

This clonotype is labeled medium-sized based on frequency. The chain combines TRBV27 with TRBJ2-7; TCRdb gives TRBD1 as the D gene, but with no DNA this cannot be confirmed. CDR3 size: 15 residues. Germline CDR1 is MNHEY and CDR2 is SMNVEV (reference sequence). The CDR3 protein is CASSPRTGEPYEQYF.

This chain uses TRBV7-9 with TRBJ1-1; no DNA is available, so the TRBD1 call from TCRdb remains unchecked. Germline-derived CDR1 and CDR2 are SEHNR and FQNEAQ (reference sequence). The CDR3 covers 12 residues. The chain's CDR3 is CASSSQGTEAFF.

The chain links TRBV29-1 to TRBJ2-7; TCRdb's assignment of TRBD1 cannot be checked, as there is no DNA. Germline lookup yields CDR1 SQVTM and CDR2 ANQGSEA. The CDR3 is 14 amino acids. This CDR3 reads CSAKTTGVTYEQYF.

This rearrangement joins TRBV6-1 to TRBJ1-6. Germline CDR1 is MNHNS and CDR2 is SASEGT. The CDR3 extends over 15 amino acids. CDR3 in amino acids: CASSEGFSNNSPLHF.

The CDR3 region is CASSTGQGAPDTQYF. This chain connects TRBV19 to TRBJ2-3; TCRdb gives TRBD1 as the D gene, but with no DNA this cannot be confirmed. The germline V gene encodes CDR1 LNHDA and CDR2 SQIVND (reference sequence). This CDR3 has 15 amino acids.

The CDR3 is CASSLSGTSGTTDTQYF. The rearrangement links TRBV28 to TRBJ2-3; TCRdb outputs TRBD2, but without DNA this stays unchecked. The CDR3 extends over 17 amino acids. Germline V gene sequence: CDR1 MDHEN, CDR2 SYDVKM.

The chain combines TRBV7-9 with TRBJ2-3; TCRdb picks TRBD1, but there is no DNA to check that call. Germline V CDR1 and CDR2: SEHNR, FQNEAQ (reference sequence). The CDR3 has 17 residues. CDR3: CASSEQQGAASTDTQYF.

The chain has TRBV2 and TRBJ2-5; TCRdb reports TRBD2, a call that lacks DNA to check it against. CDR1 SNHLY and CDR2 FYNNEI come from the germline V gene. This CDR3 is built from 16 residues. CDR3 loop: CASSVSGTSGGETQYF.

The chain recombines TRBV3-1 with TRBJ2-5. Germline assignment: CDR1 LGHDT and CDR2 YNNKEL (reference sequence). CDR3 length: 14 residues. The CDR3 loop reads CASSQERQQETQYF.

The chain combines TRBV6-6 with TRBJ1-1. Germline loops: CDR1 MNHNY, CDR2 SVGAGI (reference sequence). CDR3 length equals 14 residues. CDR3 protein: CASSYGGGNTEAFF.

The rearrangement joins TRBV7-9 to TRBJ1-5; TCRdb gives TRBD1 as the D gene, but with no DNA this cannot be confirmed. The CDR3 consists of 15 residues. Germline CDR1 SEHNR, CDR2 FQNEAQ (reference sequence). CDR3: CASSLARGANQPQHF.

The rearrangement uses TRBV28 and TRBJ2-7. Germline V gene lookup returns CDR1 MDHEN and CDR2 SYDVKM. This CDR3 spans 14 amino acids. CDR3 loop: CASSEAISSYEQYF.

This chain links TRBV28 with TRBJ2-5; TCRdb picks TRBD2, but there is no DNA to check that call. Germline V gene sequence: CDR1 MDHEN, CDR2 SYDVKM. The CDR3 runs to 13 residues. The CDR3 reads CASSRRTSETQYF.

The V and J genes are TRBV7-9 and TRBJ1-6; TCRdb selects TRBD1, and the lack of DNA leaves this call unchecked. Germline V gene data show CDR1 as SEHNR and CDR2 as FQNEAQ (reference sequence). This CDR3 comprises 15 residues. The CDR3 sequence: CASSQLTGSNSPLHF.

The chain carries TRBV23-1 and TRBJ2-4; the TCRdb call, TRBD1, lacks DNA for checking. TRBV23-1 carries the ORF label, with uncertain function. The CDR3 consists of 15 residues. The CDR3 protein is CASSPQQVTKNIQYF.

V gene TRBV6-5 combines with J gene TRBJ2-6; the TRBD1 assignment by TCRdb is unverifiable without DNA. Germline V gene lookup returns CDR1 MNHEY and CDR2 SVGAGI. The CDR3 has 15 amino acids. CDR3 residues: CASGQGVPGANVLTF.

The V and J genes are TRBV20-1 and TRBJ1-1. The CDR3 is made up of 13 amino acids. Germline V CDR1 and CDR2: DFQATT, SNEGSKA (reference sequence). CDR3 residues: CSARDRPNTEAFF.

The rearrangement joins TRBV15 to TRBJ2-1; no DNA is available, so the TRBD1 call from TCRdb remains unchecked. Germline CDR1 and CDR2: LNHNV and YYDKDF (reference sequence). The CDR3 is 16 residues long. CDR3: CATSRVRGALGDEQFF.

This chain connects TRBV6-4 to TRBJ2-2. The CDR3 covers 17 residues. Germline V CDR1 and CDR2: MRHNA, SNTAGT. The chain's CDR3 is CASSGSQFGENTGELFF.